This TCR beta chain appears in the sequencing data of a study of blood T cells in healthy people across ages. Germline CDR1 SGHRS, CDR2 YFSETQ. CDR3 length equals 16 residues. Trimming took 2 bases from V and 6 from J; bases not matched to a gene: 12. To note about this clonotype: Its cognate antigen is unknown. The conserved phenylalanine or tryptophan normally closing the CDR3 is absent here, so this likely arose from a read error.

Study-wide findings and caveats: A roughly linear age-dependent decrease characterized TCR beta diversity per million T cells. More naive CD4+ cells and higher diversity were found in long-lived than in aged donors.

The study isolated at least 7 million PBMCs from each sample. A second PCR, run for roughly 7 to 11 cycles, used a sample-barcoded 5' primer plus a J-beta primer mix. Each CDR3 protein gets one entry after TCRdb re-called the 5' RACE reads with MiXCR. Among a few hundred thousand distinct CDR3 sequences, approximately 25% were seen once, and the ten largest hold around 20%. The sequenced sample was blood. The source of this sequence is a woman aged 70 to 79 in good health. The chain is built from TRBV5-1 and TRBJ2-3; 7 bases are shared with TRBD2. The CDR3 nucleotides read TGCGCCAGCAGCTTCTCAGTTGGCGGGGGAAGGGATACGCAGTATCTT. The encoded protein is CASSFSVGGGRDTQYL.